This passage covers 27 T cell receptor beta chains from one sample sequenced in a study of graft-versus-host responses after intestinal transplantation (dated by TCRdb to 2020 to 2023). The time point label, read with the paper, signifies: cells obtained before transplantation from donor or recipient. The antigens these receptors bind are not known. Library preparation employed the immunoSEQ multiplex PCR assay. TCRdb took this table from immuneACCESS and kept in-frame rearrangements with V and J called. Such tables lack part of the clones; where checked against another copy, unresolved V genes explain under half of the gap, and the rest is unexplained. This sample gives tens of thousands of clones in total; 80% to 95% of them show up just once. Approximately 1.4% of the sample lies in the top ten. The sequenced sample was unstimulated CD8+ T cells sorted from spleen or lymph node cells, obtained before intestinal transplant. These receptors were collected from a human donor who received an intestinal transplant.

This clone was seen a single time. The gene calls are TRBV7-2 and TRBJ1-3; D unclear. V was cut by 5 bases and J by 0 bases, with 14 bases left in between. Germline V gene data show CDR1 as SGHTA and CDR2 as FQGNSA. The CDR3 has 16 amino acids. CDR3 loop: CASSIHDWHSGNTIYF. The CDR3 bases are TGTGCCAGCAGCATTCACGACTGGCACTCTGGAAACACCATATATTTT.

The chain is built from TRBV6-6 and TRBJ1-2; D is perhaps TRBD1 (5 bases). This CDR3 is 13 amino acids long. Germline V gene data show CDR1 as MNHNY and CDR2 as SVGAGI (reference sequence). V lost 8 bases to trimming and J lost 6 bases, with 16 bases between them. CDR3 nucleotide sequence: TGTGCCAGCCTACCGGGGGGTAGAAATGGCTACACCTTC. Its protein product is CASLPGGRNGYTF.

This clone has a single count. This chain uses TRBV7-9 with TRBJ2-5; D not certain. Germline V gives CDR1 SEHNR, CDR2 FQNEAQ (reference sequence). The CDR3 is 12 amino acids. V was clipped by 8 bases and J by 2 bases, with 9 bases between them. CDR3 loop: CASGPAQETQYF. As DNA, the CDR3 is TGTGCCAGCGGGCCCGCTCAAGAGACCCAGTACTTC.

CDR3 amino acids: CASSDAGLAGNEQFF. CDR3 in DNA: TGTGCCAGCAGTGACGCGGGACTAGCGGGTAATGAGCAGTTCTTC. The chain couples TRBV6-4 to TRBJ2-1, with 12 bases fitting TRBD2. CDR1 and CDR2 from the germline V gene are MRHNA and SNTAGT. The CDR3 has 15 residues. Trimming at V came to 2 bases and at J to 7 bases, leaving 3 bases not matched to a gene.

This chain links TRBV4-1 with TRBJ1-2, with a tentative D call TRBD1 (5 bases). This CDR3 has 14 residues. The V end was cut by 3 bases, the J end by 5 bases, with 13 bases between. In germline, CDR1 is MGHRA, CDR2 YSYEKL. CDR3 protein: CASSHSGLAYGYTF. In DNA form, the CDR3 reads TGCGCCAGCAGCCACTCAGGGCTTGCTTATGGCTACACCTTC.

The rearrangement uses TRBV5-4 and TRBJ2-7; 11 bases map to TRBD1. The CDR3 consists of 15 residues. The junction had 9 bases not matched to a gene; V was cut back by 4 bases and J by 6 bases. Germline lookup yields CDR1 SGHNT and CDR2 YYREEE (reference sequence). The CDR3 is CASSAPGQGVPEQYF. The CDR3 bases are TGTGCCAGCAGCGCACCGGGACAGGGGGTCCCCGAGCAGTACTTC.

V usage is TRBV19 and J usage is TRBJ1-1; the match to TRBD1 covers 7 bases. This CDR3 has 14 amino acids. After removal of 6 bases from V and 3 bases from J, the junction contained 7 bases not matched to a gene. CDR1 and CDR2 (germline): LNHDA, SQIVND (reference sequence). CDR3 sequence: CASSPTGSHTEAFF. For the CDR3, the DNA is TGTGCCAGTAGCCCGACAGGGAGCCACACTGAAGCTTTCTTT. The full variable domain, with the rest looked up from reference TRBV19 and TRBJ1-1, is DGGITQSPKYLFRKEGQNVTLSCEQNLNHDAMYWYRQDPGQGLRLIYYSQIVNDFQKGDIAEGYSVSREKKESFPLTVTSAQKNPTAFYLCASSPTGSHTEAFFGQGTRLTVV.

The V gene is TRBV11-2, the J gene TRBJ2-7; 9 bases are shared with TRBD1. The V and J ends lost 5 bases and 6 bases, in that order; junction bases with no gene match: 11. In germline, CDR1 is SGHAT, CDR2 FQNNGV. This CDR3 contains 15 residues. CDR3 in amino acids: CASSMGQGPLGEQYF. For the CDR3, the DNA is TGTGCCAGCAGCATGGGACAGGGACCGCTTGGCGAGCAGTACTTC.

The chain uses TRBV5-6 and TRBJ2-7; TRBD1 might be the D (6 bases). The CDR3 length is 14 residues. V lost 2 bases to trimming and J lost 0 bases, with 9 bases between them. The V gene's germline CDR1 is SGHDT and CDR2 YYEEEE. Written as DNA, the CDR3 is TGTGCCAGCAGCTTTGGACAGAGCTCCTACGAGCAGTACTTC. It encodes CASSFGQSSYEQYF. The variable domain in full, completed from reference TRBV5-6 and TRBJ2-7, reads DAGVTQSPTHLIKTRGQQVTLRCSPKSGHDTVSWYQQALGQGPQFIFQYYEEEERQRGNFPDRFSGHQFPNYSSELNVNALLLGDSALYLCASSFGQSSYEQYFGPGTRLTVT.

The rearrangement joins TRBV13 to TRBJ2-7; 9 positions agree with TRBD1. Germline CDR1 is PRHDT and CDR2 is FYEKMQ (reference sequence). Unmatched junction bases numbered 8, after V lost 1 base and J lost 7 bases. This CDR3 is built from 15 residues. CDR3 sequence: CASSLAGTGIGEQYF. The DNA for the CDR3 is TGTGCCAGCAGCTTAGCCGGGACAGGGATCGGGGAGCAGTACTTC.

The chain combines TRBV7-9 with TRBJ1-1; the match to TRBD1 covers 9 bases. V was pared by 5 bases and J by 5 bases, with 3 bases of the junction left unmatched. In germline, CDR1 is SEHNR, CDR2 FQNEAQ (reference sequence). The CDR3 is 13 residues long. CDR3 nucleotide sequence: TGTGCCAGCAGCCCAGGACAGGGGACTGAAGCTTTCTTT. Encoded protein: CASSPGQGTEAFF.

The CDR3 sequence is CASSVGGSNEQFF. The CDR3 DNA follows: TGCGCCAGCAGTGTCGGGGGGTCCAATGAGCAGTTCTTC. The V and J genes are TRBV10-2 and TRBJ2-1; TRBD2 aligns across 7 bases. Germline CDR1 WSHSY, CDR2 SAAADI. V shed 4 bases and J 6 bases; nucleotides not matched to a gene: 3. This CDR3 is built from 13 residues.

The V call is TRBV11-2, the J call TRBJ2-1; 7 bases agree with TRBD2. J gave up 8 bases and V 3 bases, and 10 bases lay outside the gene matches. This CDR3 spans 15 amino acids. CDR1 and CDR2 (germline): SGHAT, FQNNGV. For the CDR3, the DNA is TGTGCCAGCAGCTTGGGGGGACTATTGGCCGATGAGCAGTTCTTC. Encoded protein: CASSLGGLLADEQFF.

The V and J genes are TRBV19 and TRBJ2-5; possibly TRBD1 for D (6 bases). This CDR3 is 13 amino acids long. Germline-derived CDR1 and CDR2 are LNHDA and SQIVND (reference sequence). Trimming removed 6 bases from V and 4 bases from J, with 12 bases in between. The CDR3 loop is CASSPVGGETQYF. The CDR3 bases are TGTGCCAGTAGCCCAGTAGGGGGAGAGACCCAGTACTTC.

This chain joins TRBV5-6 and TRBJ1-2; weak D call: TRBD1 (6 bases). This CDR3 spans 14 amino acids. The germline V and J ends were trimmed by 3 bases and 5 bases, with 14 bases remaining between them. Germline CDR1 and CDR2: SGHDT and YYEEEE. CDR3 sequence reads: CASSSIQGPYGYTF. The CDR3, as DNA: TGTGCCAGCAGCTCGATACAGGGACCGTATGGCTACACCTTC.

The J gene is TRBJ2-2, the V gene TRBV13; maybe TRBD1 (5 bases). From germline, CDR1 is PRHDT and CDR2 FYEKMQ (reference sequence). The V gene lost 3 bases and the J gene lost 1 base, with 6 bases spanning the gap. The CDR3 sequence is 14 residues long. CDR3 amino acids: CASSLGRNTGELFF. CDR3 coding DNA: TGTGCCAGCAGCTTGGGGCGGAACACCGGGGAGCTGTTTTTT.

The CDR3 reads CASGLGQDTEAFF. The CDR3, as DNA: TGTGCCAGCGGGTTAGGACAGGACACTGAAGCTTTCTTT. The V gene is TRBV2, the J gene TRBJ1-1, with 7 bases that match TRBD1. This CDR3 region has 13 residues. Per germline, CDR1 SNHLY and CDR2 FYNNEI. With 8 bases clipped from V and 3 bases from J, the junction kept 6 bases outside the gene matches. Filled out from reference TRBV2 and TRBJ1-1, the complete variable domain reads EPEVTQTPSHQVTQMGQEVILRCVPISNHLYFYWYRQILGQKVEFLVSFYNNEISEKSEIFDDQFSVERPDGSNFTLKIRSTKLEDSAMYFCASGLGQDTEAFFGQGTRLTVV.

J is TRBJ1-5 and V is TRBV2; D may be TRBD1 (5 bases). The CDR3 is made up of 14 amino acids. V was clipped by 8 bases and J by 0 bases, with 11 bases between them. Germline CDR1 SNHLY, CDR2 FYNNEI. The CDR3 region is CASGGGDSNQPQHF. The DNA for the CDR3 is TGTGCCAGCGGTGGGGGGGATAGCAATCAGCCCCAGCATTTT. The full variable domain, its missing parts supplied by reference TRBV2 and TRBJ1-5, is EPEVTQTPSHQVTQMGQEVILRCVPISNHLYFYWYRQILGQKVEFLVSFYNNEISEKSEIFDDQFSVERPDGSNFTLKIRSTKLEDSAMYFCASGGGDSNQPQHFGDGTRLSIL.

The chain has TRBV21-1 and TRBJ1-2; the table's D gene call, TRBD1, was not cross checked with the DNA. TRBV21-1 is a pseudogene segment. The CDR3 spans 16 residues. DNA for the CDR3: TGTGCCAGCAGCAAAGAGGGACAGAGGGCCGACTATGGCTACACCTTC. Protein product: CASSKEGQRADYGYTF.

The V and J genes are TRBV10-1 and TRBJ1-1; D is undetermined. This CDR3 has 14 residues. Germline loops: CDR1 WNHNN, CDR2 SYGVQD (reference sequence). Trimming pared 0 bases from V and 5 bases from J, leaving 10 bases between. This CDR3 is CASSESSGKTEAFF. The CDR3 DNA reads TGCGCCAGCAGTGAGTCGAGCGGGAAGACTGAAGCTTTCTTT.

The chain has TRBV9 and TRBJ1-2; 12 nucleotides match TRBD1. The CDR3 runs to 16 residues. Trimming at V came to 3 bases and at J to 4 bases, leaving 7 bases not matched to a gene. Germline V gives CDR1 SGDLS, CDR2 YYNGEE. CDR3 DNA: TGTGCCAGCAGCGCCGCGGGACAGGGGGCCGTCTATGGCTACACCTTC. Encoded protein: CASSAAGQGAVYGYTF.

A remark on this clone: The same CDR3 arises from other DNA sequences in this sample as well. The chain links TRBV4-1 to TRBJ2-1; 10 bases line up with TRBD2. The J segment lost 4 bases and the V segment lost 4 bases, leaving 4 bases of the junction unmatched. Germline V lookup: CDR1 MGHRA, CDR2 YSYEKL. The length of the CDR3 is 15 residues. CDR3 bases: TGCGCCAGCAGCCTCTTAGCGGGGGGTTACAATGAGCAGTTCTTC. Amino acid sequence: CASSLLAGGYNEQFF.

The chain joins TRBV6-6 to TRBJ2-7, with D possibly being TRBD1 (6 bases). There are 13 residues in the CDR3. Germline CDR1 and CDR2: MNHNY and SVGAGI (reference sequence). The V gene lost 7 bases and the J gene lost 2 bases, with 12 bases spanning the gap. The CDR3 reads CASNQGFTYEQYF. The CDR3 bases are TGTGCCAGCAACCAGGGGTTTACCTACGAGCAGTACTTC.

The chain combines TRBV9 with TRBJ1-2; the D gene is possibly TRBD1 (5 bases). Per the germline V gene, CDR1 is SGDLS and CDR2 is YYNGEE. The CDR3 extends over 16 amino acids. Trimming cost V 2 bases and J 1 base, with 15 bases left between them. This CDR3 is CASSVETGSSNYGYTF. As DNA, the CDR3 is TGTGCCAGCAGCGTCGAAACAGGATCCAGTAACTATGGCTACACCTTC.

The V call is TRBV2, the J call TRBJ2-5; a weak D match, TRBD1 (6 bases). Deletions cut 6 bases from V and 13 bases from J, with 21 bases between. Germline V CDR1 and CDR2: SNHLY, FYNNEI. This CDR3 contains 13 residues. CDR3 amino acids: CASSLRFEGHPYF. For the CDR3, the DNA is TGTGCCAGCAGCCTCCGTTTCGAGGGACACCCGTACTTC.

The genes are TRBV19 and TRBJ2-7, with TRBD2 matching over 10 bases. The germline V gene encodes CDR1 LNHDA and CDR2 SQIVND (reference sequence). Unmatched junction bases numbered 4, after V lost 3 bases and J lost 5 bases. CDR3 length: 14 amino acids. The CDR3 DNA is TGTGCCAGTAGTATTCGGCTAGCGGGGGACGAGCAGTACTTC. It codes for CASSIRLAGDEQYF.

The CDR3: CASMGQGTNEKLFF. CDR3 bases: TGTGCCAGCATGGGGCAGGGGACTAATGAAAAACTGTTTTTT. The chain recombines TRBV2 with TRBJ1-4, with D tentatively TRBD1 (6 bases). The ends were cut back, 7 bases at V and 2 bases at J, with 11 bases in the middle. Germline values: CDR1 SNHLY, CDR2 FYNNEI. This CDR3 is built from 14 residues.